These 16 T cell receptor beta chains originate from one sample sequenced in a study of PD-L1 blockade in urothelial cancer. Libraries were prepared by immunoSEQ multiplex PCR; TCRdb keeps only in-frame clonotypes and omits some of them. The table lists 29,000 or so clones, about 87% of them singletons, with around 2.9% in the top ten. The sample was PBMCs, taken around atezolizumab (anti-PD-L1) treatment. Source of these receptors: a middle-aged man with urothelial cancer.

The count of this clone is one. The V and J genes are TRBV5-4 and TRBJ2-7; 9 nucleotides match TRBD1. J lost 4 bases, V lost 5 bases, and 10 bases had no gene match. This CDR3 region has 15 residues. Germline loops: CDR1 SGHNT, CDR2 YYREEE (reference sequence). DNA of the CDR3: TGTGCCAGCAGTCCCGGGACAGGGAAGTCTTACGAGCAGTACTTC. Its protein product is CASSPGTGKSYEQYF. Using reference TRBV5-4 and TRBJ2-7 for the parts outside the CDR3, the full variable domain is ETGVTQSPTHLIKTRGQQVTLRCSSQSGHNTVSWYQQALGQGPQFIFQYYREEENGRGNFPPRFSGLQFPNYSSELNVNALELDDSALYLCASSPGTGKSYEQYFGPGTRLTVT.

This rearrangement joins TRBV5-6 to TRBJ2-2, with unresolved D. CDR1 SGHDT and CDR2 YYEEEE come from the germline V gene. The V and J ends lost 0 bases and 6 bases respectively, with 3 bases between them. The CDR3 spans 12 residues. The CDR3 sequence is CASSLASGELFF. Written as DNA, the CDR3 is TGTGCCAGCAGCTTGGCGTCCGGGGAGCTGTTTTTT. Combining the CDR3 with reference TRBV5-6 and TRBJ2-2 gives the whole variable domain DAGVTQSPTHLIKTRGQQVTLRCSPKSGHDTVSWYQQALGQGPQFIFQYYEEEERQRGNFPDRFSGHQFPNYSSELNVNALLLGDSALYLCASSLASGELFFGEGSRLTVL.

V and J are TRBV2 and TRBJ1-5; TRBD1 matches at 12 bases. Germline V lookup: CDR1 SNHLY, CDR2 FYNNEI. With 6 bases clipped from V and 7 bases from J, the junction kept 10 bases outside the gene matches. The CDR3 is 16 amino acids. The CDR3: CASSPPGQGANQPQHF. CDR3 sequence (DNA): TGTGCCAGCAGCCCACCGGGACAGGGGGCGAACCAGCCCCAGCATTTT.

This clone occurred a few times. The chain joins TRBV7-9 to TRBJ2-2; D may be TRBD2 (5 bases). The CDR3 runs 12 residues. The germline V gene has CDR1 SEHNR and CDR2 FQNEAQ (reference sequence). Trimming removed 6 bases from V and 5 bases from J, with 7 bases in between. CDR3 loop: CASRRGTGELFF. The CDR3 bases are TGTGCCAGCAGGAGAGGGACCGGGGAGCTGTTTTTT.

The chain links TRBV6-1 to TRBJ2-7, with 7 bases identical to TRBD1. This CDR3 is 14 amino acids long. Per germline, CDR1 MNHNS and CDR2 SASEGT. Trimming took 9 bases from V and 0 from J; bases not matched to a gene: 8. CDR3 region: CASTHRDSSYEQYF. The CDR3 DNA reads TGTGCCAGTACACACCGGGACAGCTCCTACGAGCAGTACTTC.

This clone was seen more than once but under ten times. This rearrangement joins TRBV7-9 to TRBJ1-2; D is unresolved. This CDR3 comprises 12 residues. CDR1 is SEHNR, CDR2 FQNEAQ, per germline (reference sequence). Trimming shortened V by 1 base and J by 9 bases, and 9 bases separated the two germline ends. CDR3 residues: CASSLEEDSYTF. The CDR3 nucleotides are TGTGCCAGCAGCTTAGAAGAGGATAGCTACACCTTC.

Within the sample, this clone is medium-sized (0.01 to 0.1%). The chain couples TRBV25-1 to TRBJ2-5, with 9 bases matching TRBD2. The length of the CDR3 is 15 residues. With 2 bases clipped from V and 5 bases from J, the junction kept 6 bases outside the gene matches. CDR1 is MGHDK, CDR2 SYGVNS, per germline. Here the CDR3 reads CASSEMAGGRETQYF. CDR3 nucleotides: TGTGCCAGCAGTGAAATGGCGGGAGGGCGGGAGACCCAGTACTTC.

The rearrangement joins TRBV9 to TRBJ1-2; D is ambiguous. This CDR3 has 13 residues. Germline CDR1 and CDR2: SGDLS and YYNGEE. V was cut by 0 bases and J by 4 bases, with 7 bases left in between. The CDR3 is CASSVGEGYGYTF. DNA for the CDR3: TGTGCCAGCAGCGTAGGGGAGGGCTATGGCTACACCTTC.

The rearrangement links TRBV11-2 to TRBJ2-5; possibly TRBD2 for D (5 bases). The CDR3 is made up of 15 amino acids. Between the trimmed V and J ends, which lost 0 bases and 0 bases, there was a span of 8 bases. Per germline, CDR1 SGHAT and CDR2 FQNNGV. This CDR3 reads CASSLEGRNQETQYF. DNA of the CDR3: TGTGCCAGCAGCTTAGAAGGGAGAAACCAAGAGACCCAGTACTTC.

The chain uses TRBV7-2 and TRBJ1-4; possible D gene TRBD1, 6 bases. Germline V lookup: CDR1 SGHTA, CDR2 FQGNSA. The CDR3 sequence is 15 residues long. V was shortened by 3 bases and J by 4 bases, with 12 bases between the two germline ends. This CDR3 reads CASSFQTGGNEKLFF. CDR3 coding DNA: TGTGCCAGCAGCTTCCAGACAGGTGGTAATGAAAAACTGTTTTTT.

The V and J genes are TRBV21-1 and TRBJ1-2. TRBV21-1 is a recognized pseudogene. CDR3 length: 16 residues. CDR3 in DNA: TGTGCCAGCAGCAAACGGGCGCCGGGAGGCAACTATGGCTACACCTTC. It specifies CASSKRAPGGNYGYTF.

The V and J genes are TRBV11-2 and TRBJ2-2, with 8 bases fitting TRBD2. The germline V gene encodes CDR1 SGHAT and CDR2 FQNNGV. Trimming took 5 bases from V and 1 from J; bases not matched to a gene: 9. The CDR3 is 17 residues long. CDR3 DNA: TGTGCCAGCAGCCGGGGGGGTAGGGAGGTGAACACCGGGGAGCTGTTTTTT. Amino acids: CASSRGGREVNTGELFF.

The chain combines TRBV11-2 with TRBJ2-1, with TRBD1 identical over 8 bases. V dropped 5 bases and J dropped 8; count of bases not matched to a gene: 14. CDR3 length: 16 amino acids. Germline V lookup: CDR1 SGHAT, CDR2 FQNNGV. The CDR3 spells CASSTQRGTGSDEQFF. CDR3 DNA sequence: TGTGCCAGCAGCACGCAAAGGGGGACAGGTTCCGATGAGCAGTTCTTC.

The chain uses TRBV9 and TRBJ2-4; the match to TRBD2 covers 7 bases. The J segment lost 1 base and the V segment lost 0 bases, leaving 7 bases of the junction unmatched. CDR3 size: 17 residues. Germline assignment: CDR1 SGDLS and CDR2 YYNGEE. CDR3 amino acids: CASSVGVLGGAKNIQYF. The CDR3 nucleotides read TGTGCCAGCAGCGTAGGGGTACTCGGGGGGGCCAAAAACATTCAGTACTTC. Together with reference TRBV9 and TRBJ2-4, the CDR3 gives the full variable domain: DSGVTQTPKHLITATGQRVTLRCSPRSGDLSVYWYQQSLDQGLQFLIQYYNGEERAKGNILERFSAQQFPDLHSELNLSSLELGDSALYFCASSVGVLGGAKNIQYFGAGTRLSVL.

The V and J genes are TRBV11-2 and TRBJ2-1; a weak D match, TRBD2 (7 bases). With 4 bases removed from V and 0 bases from J, the gap between germline ends came to 19 bases. The CDR3 consists of 18 residues. Germline V CDR1 and CDR2: SGHAT, FQNNGV. CDR3: CASSSIRGGPSSYNEQFF. The CDR3, as DNA: TGTGCCAGCAGCTCAATTAGGGGGGGGCCGAGCTCCTACAATGAGCAGTTCTTC.

This clone has only a few counts. The CDR3 sequence: CASQSQGNQPQHF. CDR3 in DNA: TGTGCCAGTCAATCTCAGGGCAATCAGCCCCAGCATTTT. V gene TRBV6-5 combines with J gene TRBJ1-5; D remains ambiguous. V was cut by 9 bases and J by 2 bases, with 11 bases left in between. This CDR3 region has 13 residues. Per the germline V gene, CDR1 is MNHEY and CDR2 is SVGAGI.